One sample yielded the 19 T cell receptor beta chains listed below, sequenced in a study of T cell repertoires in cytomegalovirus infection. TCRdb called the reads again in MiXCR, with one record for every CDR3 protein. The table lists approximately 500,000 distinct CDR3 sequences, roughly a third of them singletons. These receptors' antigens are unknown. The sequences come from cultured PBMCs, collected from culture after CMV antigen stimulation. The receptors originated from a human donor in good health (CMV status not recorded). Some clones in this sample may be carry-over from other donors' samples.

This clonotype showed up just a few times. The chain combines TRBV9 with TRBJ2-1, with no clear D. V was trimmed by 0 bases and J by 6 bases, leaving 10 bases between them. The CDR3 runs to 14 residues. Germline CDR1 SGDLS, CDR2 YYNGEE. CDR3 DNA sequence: TGTGCCAGCAGCGTAGGGAAGATATCCAATGAGCAGTTCTTC. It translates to CASSVGKISNEQFF.

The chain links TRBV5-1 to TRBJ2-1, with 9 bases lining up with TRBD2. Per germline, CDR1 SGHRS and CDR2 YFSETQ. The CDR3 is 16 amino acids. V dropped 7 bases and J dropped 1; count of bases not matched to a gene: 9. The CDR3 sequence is CASSPYSGGSYNEQFF. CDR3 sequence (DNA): TGCGCCAGCTCTCCCTATAGCGGGGGATCCTACAATGAGCAGTTCTTC.

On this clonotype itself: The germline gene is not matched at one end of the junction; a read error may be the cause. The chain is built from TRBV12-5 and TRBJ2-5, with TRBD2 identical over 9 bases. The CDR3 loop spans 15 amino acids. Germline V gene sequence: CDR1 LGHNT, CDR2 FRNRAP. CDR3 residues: CDSAPSGELQETQYF. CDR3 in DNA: TGTGATAGTGCCCCTAGCGGGGAACTTCAAGAGACCCAGTACTTC. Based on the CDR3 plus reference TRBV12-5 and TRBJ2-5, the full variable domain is DARVTQTPRHKVTEMGQEVTMRCQPILGHNTVFWYRQTMMQGLELLAYFRNRAPLDDSGMPKDRFSAEMPDATLATLKIQPSEPRDSAVYFCDSAPSGELQETQYFGPGTRLLVL.

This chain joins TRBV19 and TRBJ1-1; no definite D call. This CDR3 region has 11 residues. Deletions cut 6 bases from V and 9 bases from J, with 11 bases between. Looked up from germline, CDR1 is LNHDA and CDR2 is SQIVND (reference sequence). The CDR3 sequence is CASRSLSQAFF. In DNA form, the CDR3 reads TGTGCCAGTAGATCCCTATCGCAAGCTTTCTTT.

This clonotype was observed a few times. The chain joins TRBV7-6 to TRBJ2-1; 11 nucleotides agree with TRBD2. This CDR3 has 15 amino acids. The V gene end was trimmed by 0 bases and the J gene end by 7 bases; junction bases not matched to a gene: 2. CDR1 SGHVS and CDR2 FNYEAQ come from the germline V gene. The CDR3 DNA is TGTGCCAGCAGCTTAGCAATAGCGGGAGGGAATGAGCAGTTCTTC. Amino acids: CASSLAIAGGNEQFF.

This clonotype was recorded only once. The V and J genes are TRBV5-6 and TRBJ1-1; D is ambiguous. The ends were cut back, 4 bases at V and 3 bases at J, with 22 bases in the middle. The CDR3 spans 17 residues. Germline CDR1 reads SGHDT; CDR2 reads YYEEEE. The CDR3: CASSPAPLVRGDTEAFF. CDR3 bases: TGTGCCAGCAGCCCCGCGCCATTAGTCCGTGGCGACACTGAAGCTTTCTTT.

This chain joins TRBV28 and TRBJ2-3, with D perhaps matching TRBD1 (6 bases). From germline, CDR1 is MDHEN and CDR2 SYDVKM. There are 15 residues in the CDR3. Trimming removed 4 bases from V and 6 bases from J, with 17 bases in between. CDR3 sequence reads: CASSSGQLKRDTQYF. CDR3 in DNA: TGTGCCAGCAGTTCCGGACAGCTAAAAAGGGATACGCAGTATTTT.

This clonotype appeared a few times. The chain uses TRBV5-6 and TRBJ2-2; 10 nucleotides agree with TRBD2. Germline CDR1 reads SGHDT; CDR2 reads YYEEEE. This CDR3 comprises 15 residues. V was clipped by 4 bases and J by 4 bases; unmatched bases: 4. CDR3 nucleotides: TGTGCCAGCAGCGCGGCTAGCGGGAGCACCGGGGAGCTGTTTTTT. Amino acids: CASSAASGSTGELFF.

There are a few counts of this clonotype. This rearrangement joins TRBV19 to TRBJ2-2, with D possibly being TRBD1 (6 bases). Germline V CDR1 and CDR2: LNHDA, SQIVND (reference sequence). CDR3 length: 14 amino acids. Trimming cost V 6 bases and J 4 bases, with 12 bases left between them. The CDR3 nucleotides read TGTGCCAGTAGCAGGGGATTGGGCACCGGGGAGCTGTTTTTT. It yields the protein CASSRGLGTGELFF.

CDR3 sequence reads: CASSHIIAGGDNEQFF. The CDR3 DNA reads TGTGCCAGCAGTCATATCATAGCGGGAGGAGATAATGAGCAGTTCTTC. The J gene is TRBJ2-1, the V gene TRBV7-2; 10 bases align to TRBD2. There are 16 residues in the CDR3. V trimming: 6 bases; J trimming: 7 bases; junction bases outside the gene matches: 12. Germline CDR1 and CDR2: SGHTA and FQGNSA.

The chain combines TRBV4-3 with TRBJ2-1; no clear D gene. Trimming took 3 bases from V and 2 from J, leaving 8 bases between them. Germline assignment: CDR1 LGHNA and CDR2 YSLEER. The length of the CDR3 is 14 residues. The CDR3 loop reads CASSQTLTYNEQFF. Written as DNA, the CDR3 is TGCGCCAGCAGCCAGACACTAACCTACAATGAGCAGTTCTTC.

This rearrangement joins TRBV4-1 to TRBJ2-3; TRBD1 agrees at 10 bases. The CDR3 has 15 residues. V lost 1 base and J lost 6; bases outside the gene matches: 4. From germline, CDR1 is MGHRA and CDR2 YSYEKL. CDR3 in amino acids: CASSQGQGASDTQYF. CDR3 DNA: TGCGCCAGCAGCCAAGGACAGGGGGCAAGTGATACGCAGTATTTT.

CDR3 in amino acids: CASRRSGRIRESYNEQFF. Written as DNA, the CDR3 is TGTGCCAGCAGAAGGTCAGGAAGAATCAGGGAGTCCTACAATGAGCAGTTCTTC. The gene calls are TRBV7-9 and TRBJ2-1; D is perhaps TRBD1 or TRBD2 (5 bases each). Germline V gene sequence: CDR1 SEHNR, CDR2 FQNEAQ (reference sequence). The CDR3 is made up of 18 amino acids. The germline V and J ends were trimmed by 6 bases and 1 base, with 22 bases remaining between them.

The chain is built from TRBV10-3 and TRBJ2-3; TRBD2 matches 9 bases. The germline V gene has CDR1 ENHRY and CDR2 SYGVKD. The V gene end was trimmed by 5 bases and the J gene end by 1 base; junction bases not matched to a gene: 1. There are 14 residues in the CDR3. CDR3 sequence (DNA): TGTGCCATCAGTCAGCGGGAGGGCACAGATACGCAGTATTTT. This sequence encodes CAISQREGTDTQYF.

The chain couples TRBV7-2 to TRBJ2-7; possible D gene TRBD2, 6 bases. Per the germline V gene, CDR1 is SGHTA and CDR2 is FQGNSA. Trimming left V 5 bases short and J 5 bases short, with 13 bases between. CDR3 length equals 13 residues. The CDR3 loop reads CASSATRSNEQYF. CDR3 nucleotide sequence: TGTGCCAGCAGCGCGACTAGGTCCAACGAGCAGTACTTC.

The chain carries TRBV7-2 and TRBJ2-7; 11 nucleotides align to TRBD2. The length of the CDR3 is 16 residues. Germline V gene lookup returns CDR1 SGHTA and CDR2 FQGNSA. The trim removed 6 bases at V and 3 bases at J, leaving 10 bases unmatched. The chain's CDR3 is CASSLTSSGGIYEQYV. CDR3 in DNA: TGTGCCAGCAGTTTAACATCTAGCGGGGGGATCTACGAGCAGTACGTC.

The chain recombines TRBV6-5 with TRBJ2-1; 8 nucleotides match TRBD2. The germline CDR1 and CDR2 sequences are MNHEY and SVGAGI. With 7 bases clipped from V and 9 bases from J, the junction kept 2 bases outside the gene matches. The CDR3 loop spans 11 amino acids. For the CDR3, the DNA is TGTGCCAGCACCCGGGGGGGTGAGCAGTTCTTC. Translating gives CASTRGGEQFF.

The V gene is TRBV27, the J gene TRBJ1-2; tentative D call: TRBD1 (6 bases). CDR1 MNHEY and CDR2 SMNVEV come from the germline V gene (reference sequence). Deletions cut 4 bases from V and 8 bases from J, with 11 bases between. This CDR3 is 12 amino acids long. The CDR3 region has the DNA TGTGCCAGCAGTTCCCGACAGGACGGCTACACCTTC. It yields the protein CASSSRQDGYTF.

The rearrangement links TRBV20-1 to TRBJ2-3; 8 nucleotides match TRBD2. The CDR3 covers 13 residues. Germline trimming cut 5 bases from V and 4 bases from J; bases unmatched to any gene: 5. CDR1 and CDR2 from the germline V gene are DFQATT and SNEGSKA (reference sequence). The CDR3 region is CSASSGSADTQYF. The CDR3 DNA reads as TGCAGTGCTTCGAGCGGGAGTGCAGATACGCAGTATTTT.